The 14 T cell receptor beta chains presented below share a single source sample, sequenced in a study of blood T cell repertoires in COVID-19. Assay: immunoSEQ multiplex PCR; the TCRdb copy retains only in-frame clones and omits some. The table lists around 110,000 clones, approximately 87% of them singletons. Sequenced sample: peripheral blood. The receptors here all came from a young man with acute or convalescent COVID-19.

This rearrangement joins TRBV6-2 or TRBV6-3 to TRBJ2-7; D may be TRBD1 (5 bases). CDR3 length: 17 amino acids. Trimming shortened V by 4 bases and J by 0 bases, and 19 bases separated the two germline ends. CDR1 and CDR2 (germline): MNHEY, SVGEGT. The CDR3 DNA sequence: TGTGCCAGCAGTTCCCACAAACAGGCCCTGAGCTCCTACGAGCAGTACTTC. Translated: CASSSHKQALSSYEQYF.

This sequence joins TRBV28 and TRBJ2-1, with 9 bases that match TRBD1. This CDR3 region has 15 residues. The ends lost 4 bases at V and 4 bases at J; junction bases unmatched: 5. Looked up from germline, CDR1 is MDHEN and CDR2 is SYDVKM. The CDR3 reads CASSSGQGSYNEQFF. The DNA for the CDR3 is TGTGCCAGCAGTTCCGGACAGGGGTCTTACAATGAGCAGTTCTTC.

V gene TRBV27 combines with J gene TRBJ2-1; possible D gene TRBD2, 6 bases. CDR3 size: 14 residues. Germline CDR1 MNHEY, CDR2 SMNVEV (reference sequence). Between the trimmed V and J ends, which lost 5 bases and 6 bases, there was a span of 14 bases. As DNA, the CDR3 is TGTGCCAGCAGTCGCTTCGTAGCGGCCAATGAGCAGTTCTTC. Translation gives CASSRFVAANEQFF.

This rearrangement joins TRBV19 to TRBJ2-1, with 9 bases fitting TRBD2. The CDR3 consists of 15 residues. The ends lost 1 base at V and 6 bases at J; junction bases unmatched: 4. The V gene's germline CDR1 is LNHDA and CDR2 SQIVND (reference sequence). The CDR3 DNA reads TGTGCCAGTAGTATAGGGCTAGCGGGATTCAATGAGCAGTTCTTC. Protein product: CASSIGLAGFNEQFF.

A single count supports this clone. The chain combines TRBV16 with TRBJ1-3, with a possible D match to TRBD1 (5 bases). V lost 7 bases to trimming and J lost 4 bases, with 14 bases between them. CDR1 is KGHSY and CDR2 is FQNENV in the germline V gene. This CDR3 contains 14 residues. Here the CDR3 DNA reads TGTGCCAGCATCCCGAGGAGGGACGGAAACACCATATATTTT. This encodes CASIPRRDGNTIYF.

The chain carries TRBV25-1 and TRBJ2-7, with TRBD1 matching over 7 bases. Germline trimming cut 3 bases from V and 1 base from J; bases unmatched to any gene: 0. Germline CDR1 is MGHDK and CDR2 is SYGVNS. The CDR3 extends over 13 amino acids. This CDR3 is CASSEGQSYEQYF. CDR3 bases: TGTGCCAGCAGTGAGGGACAGTCCTACGAGCAGTACTTC.

V and J are TRBV9 and TRBJ2-5, with D perhaps matching TRBD2 (6 bases). The V end was cut by 0 bases, the J end by 2 bases, with 11 bases between. CDR3 length equals 15 residues. CDR1 SGDLS and CDR2 YYNGEE come from the germline V gene. CDR3 sequence reads: CASSVGSGLQETQYF. As DNA, the CDR3 is TGTGCCAGCAGCGTAGGTAGTGGACTACAAGAGACCCAGTACTTC.

The V call is TRBV9, the J call TRBJ2-2; TRBD1 might be the D (6 bases). Trimming took 3 bases from V and 0 from J, leaving 9 bases between them. Germline CDR1 reads SGDLS; CDR2 reads YYNGEE. The CDR3 consists of 15 residues. This CDR3 reads CASSAGTSNTGELFF. CDR3 nucleotide sequence: TGTGCCAGCAGCGCCGGGACATCGAACACCGGGGAGCTGTTTTTT.

The chain employs TRBV11-2 and TRBJ2-5; D may be TRBD2 (5 bases). Trimming removed 5 bases from V and 5 bases from J, with 15 bases in between. This CDR3 comprises 14 residues. Germline V gene sequence: CDR1 SGHAT, CDR2 FQNNGV. CDR3 coding DNA: TGTGCCAGCAGCCGCGGGCAGGCCGGGGAGACCCAGTACTTC. Protein product: CASSRGQAGETQYF. The whole variable domain, remainder taken from reference TRBV11-2 and TRBJ2-5, is EAGVAQSPRYKIIEKRQSVAFWCNPISGHATLYWYQQILGQGPKLLIQFQNNGVVDDSQLPKDRFSAERLKGVDSTLKIQPAKLEDSAVYLCASSRGQAGETQYFGPGTRLLVL.

This sequence joins TRBV4-3 and TRBJ1-2, with D perhaps TRBD1 (5 bases). CDR1 LGHNA and CDR2 YSLEER come from the germline V gene. Trimming removed 0 bases at V and 5 bases at J, with 13 bases between. This CDR3 is 15 amino acids long. CDR3 coding DNA: TGCGCCAGCAGCCAAGAGGACCAGGGTGGGTATGGCTACACCTTC. Protein product: CASSQEDQGGYGYTF.

This chain links TRBV19 with TRBJ2-7, with unresolved D. CDR1 is LNHDA and CDR2 is SQIVND in the germline V gene (reference sequence). V shed 7 bases and J shed 6 bases, with 19 bases lying between them. The CDR3 runs 14 residues. The CDR3 DNA sequence: TGTGCCAGTACCGGGTATGGCAGTCAAGGCGAGCAGTACGTC. As protein: CASTGYGSQGEQYV.

The rearrangement joins TRBV27 to TRBJ2-7, with 7 bases aligning to TRBD1. The CDR3 totals 15 residues. Germline V gives CDR1 MNHEY, CDR2 SMNVEV (reference sequence). J lost 5 bases, V lost 0 bases, and 7 bases had no gene match. CDR3 bases: TGTGCCAGCAGTTTATCTCCTGACAGGGTCCACGAGCAGTACTTC. Translated, it gives CASSLSPDRVHEQYF.

The chain has TRBV3-1 (or the pseudogene TRBV3-2) and TRBJ1-2; 10 bases line up with TRBD1. The germline V gene encodes CDR1 LGHDT and CDR2 YNNKEL (reference sequence). The V segment lost 1 base and the J segment 4 bases; nucleotides outside the gene matches: 6. The CDR3 totals 16 residues. CDR3 bases: TGTGCCAGCAGCCAAGCCGACAGGGGGCGGACCTATGGCTACACCTTC. Translation gives CASSQADRGRTYGYTF.

This clone turned up a few times. J is TRBJ1-4 and V is TRBV29-1, with a tentative D call TRBD1 (5 bases). The CDR3 covers 12 residues. Germline CDR1 SQVTM, CDR2 ANQGSEA. V was clipped by 4 bases and J by 5 bases, with 8 bases between them. CDR3 amino acids: CSVGAGNEKLFF. The DNA for the CDR3 is TGCAGCGTTGGGGCAGGGAATGAAAAACTGTTTTTT.